The rows below give T cell receptor beta chains drawn from one sample of a study of cytomegalovirus exposure and HLA in healthy donors. Sequencing used immunoSEQ multiplex PCR; TCRdb keeps in-frame clones, though not all of them. Among some 140,000 clones, 55% to 75% were seen once, and the ten largest hold less than 5%. The sample taken for sequencing was PBMCs. The source of these receptors is a man aged 50 to 59 in good health and CMV-seropositive. The CDR3 runs from the conserved cysteine through the conserved F or W. Fields, in order: V gene, D gene, CDR3 length, J gene, CDR3 protein. A D gene is named only where the DNA matches it firmly.

v_gene: TRBV7-9; d_gene: -; len: 12; j_gene: TRBJ2-5; CDR3aa: CASTGYQETQYF
v_gene: TRBV11-2; d_gene: -; len: 13; j_gene: TRBJ1-1; CDR3aa: CASSFGGHTEAFF
v_gene: TRBV13; d_gene: -; len: 16; j_gene: TRBJ1-1; CDR3aa: CASSSTGYFMNTEAFF
v_gene: TRBV6-1; d_gene: TRBD1; len: 14; j_gene: TRBJ2-7; CDR3aa: CASKKTGSSYEQYF
v_gene: TRBV27; d_gene: TRBD1; len: 13; j_gene: TRBJ2-7; CDR3aa: CASSPGTGYEQYF
v_gene: TRBV19; d_gene: -; len: 14; j_gene: TRBJ2-3; CDR3aa: CASSILDRADTQYF
v_gene: TRBV7-9; d_gene: TRBD1; len: 15; j_gene: TRBJ1-4; CDR3aa: CASSLGDRLYEKLFF
v_gene: TRBV18; d_gene: -; len: 13; j_gene: TRBJ1-6; CDR3aa: CASSPSRESPLHF
v_gene: TRBV5-1; d_gene: -; len: 15; j_gene: TRBJ1-3; CDR3aa: CASSFSGDAGNTIYF
v_gene: TRBV4-1; d_gene: -; len: 15; j_gene: TRBJ2-7; CDR3aa: CASSRPGLDDYEQYF
v_gene: TRBV7-9; d_gene: -; len: 14; j_gene: TRBJ1-1; CDR3aa: CASSQIQGATEAFF
v_gene: TRBV5-1; d_gene: -; len: 13; j_gene: -; CDR3aa: CASSLVRGYEQYF
v_gene: TRBV10-3; d_gene: -; len: 16; j_gene: TRBJ2-3; CDR3aa: CAISSTSRPSTDTQYF
v_gene: TRBV6-5; d_gene: -; len: 11; j_gene: TRBJ1-1; CDR3aa: CATQGVTEAFF
v_gene: TRBV14; d_gene: TRBD2; len: 14; j_gene: TRBJ2-1; CDR3aa: CASSRGGGVNEQFF
v_gene: TRBV11-3; d_gene: TRBD1; len: 15; j_gene: TRBJ2-5; CDR3aa: CASSPRQGKGETQYF
v_gene: TRBV18; d_gene: TRBD1; len: 14; j_gene: TRBJ2-7; CDR3aa: CASSPGGQGGEQYF
v_gene: TRBV29-1; d_gene: TRBD1; len: 13; j_gene: TRBJ2-7; CDR3aa: CSVDTTGSDEQYF
v_gene: TRBV4-1; d_gene: TRBD1; len: 19; j_gene: TRBJ2-6; CDR3aa: CASTRIGQETISGANVLIF
v_gene: TRBV16; d_gene: -; len: 14; j_gene: TRBJ1-2; CDR3aa: CASSQSKSNYGYTF
v_gene: TRBV27; d_gene: -; len: 18; j_gene: TRBJ2-3; CDR3aa: CASSLSGPGTRKTDTQYF
v_gene: TRBV7-6; d_gene: -; len: 13; j_gene: TRBJ2-7; CDR3aa: CASSPGGGYEQYF
v_gene: TRBV21-1; d_gene: -; len: 17; j_gene: TRBJ1-1; CDR3aa: CASSTTPTTGGGTEAFF
v_gene: TRBV6-1; d_gene: TRBD1; len: 13; j_gene: TRBJ1-2; CDR3aa: CATTRDRGYGYTF
v_gene: TRBV23-1; d_gene: -; len: 17; j_gene: TRBJ2-7; CDR3aa: CAKQRSSLLGWVYEQYF
v_gene: TRBV19; d_gene: TRBD2; len: 15; j_gene: TRBJ2-7; CDR3aa: CASSTLQAGGYEQYF
v_gene: TRBV29-1; d_gene: -; len: 15; j_gene: TRBJ1-2; CDR3aa: CSVEDLREGHYGYTF
v_gene: TRBV29-1; d_gene: -; len: 13; j_gene: TRBJ2-5; CDR3aa: CSVLTALEETQYF